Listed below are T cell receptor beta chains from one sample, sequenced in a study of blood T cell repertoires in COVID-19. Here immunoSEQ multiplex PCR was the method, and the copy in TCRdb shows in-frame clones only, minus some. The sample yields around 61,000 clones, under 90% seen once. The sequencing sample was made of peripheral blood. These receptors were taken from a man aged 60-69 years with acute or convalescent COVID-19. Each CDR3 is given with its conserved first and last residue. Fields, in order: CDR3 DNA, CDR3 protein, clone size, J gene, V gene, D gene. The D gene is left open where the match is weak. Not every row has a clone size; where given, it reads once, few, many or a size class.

CDR3 DNA: TGTGCCAGTAGTATAGGTAGACTAGCGGGGAGAGGTGATTACACAGATACGCAGTATTTT
CDR3 protein: CASSIGRLAGRGDYTDTQYF
clone size: -
J gene: TRBJ2-3
V gene: TRBV19
D gene: TRBD2

CDR3 DNA: TGTGCCAGCAGCTTAAGGTTTGCGGGGGGGCCCTCCTACAATGAGCAGTTCTTC
CDR3 protein: CASSLRFAGGPSYNEQFF
clone size: -
J gene: TRBJ2-1
V gene: TRBV11-2
D gene: TRBD2

CDR3 DNA: TGTGCCAGCAGGCGACAGGGGGCTAATGAAAAACTGTTTTTT
CDR3 protein: CASRRQGANEKLFF
clone size: -
J gene: TRBJ1-4
V gene: TRBV6-6
D gene: TRBD1

CDR3 DNA: TGTGCCAGCAATCGGGGGGCTGCTTTTAGGCATAACTATGGCTACACCTTC
CDR3 protein: CASNRGAAFRHNYGYTF
clone size: -
J gene: TRBJ1-2
V gene: TRBV2
D gene: -

CDR3 DNA: TGTGCCAGCAGCCGAAGGGGGGGAACTTCCAATGAAAAACTGTTTTTT
CDR3 protein: CASSRRGGTSNEKLFF
clone size: -
J gene: TRBJ1-4
V gene: TRBV11-3
D gene: -

CDR3 DNA: TGTGCCAGCAGCCAAGATCTGAGGCCAGCCGGCTACACCTTC
CDR3 protein: CASSQDLRPAGYTF
clone size: -
J gene: TRBJ1-2
V gene: TRBV4-2
D gene: -

CDR3 DNA: TGTGCCAGCACAGTCCTGGCAGGGGGCAACACTGAAGCTTTCTTT
CDR3 protein: CASTVLAGGNTEAFF
clone size: -
J gene: TRBJ1-1
V gene: TRBV2
D gene: TRBD1

CDR3 DNA: TGCAGCGTTGGGCGGAGAAATCAGCCCCAGCATTTT
CDR3 protein: CSVGRRNQPQHF
clone size: -
J gene: TRBJ1-5
V gene: TRBV29-1
D gene: -

CDR3 DNA: TGTGCCAGCAGCGACTCCCAGACAGGGGCCGGAAACACCATATATTTT
CDR3 protein: CASSDSQTGAGNTIYF
clone size: -
J gene: TRBJ1-3
V gene: TRBV9
D gene: TRBD1

CDR3 DNA: TGTGCCAGCAGCCTGGGACAGAACCCCTTGGTATCACCCCTCCACTTT
CDR3 protein: CASSLGQNPLVSPLHF
clone size: -
J gene: TRBJ1-6
V gene: TRBV5-4
D gene: TRBD1

CDR3 DNA: TGCGCCAGCAGCTCCGGGACAGGGAATAGGAACGAGCAGTACTTC
CDR3 protein: CASSSGTGNRNEQYF
clone size: -
J gene: TRBJ2-7
V gene: TRBV5-1
D gene: TRBD1

CDR3 DNA: TGTGCCAGCAGTCCCTTGCGAGCACAAGAGACCCAGTACTTC
CDR3 protein: CASSPLRAQETQYF
clone size: few
J gene: TRBJ2-5
V gene: TRBV5-6
D gene: -

CDR3 DNA: TGCAGCGTTGAAGATAGACAGGGGGCAACTGAAGCTTTCTTT
CDR3 protein: CSVEDRQGATEAFF
clone size: -
J gene: TRBJ1-1
V gene: TRBV29-1
D gene: TRBD1

CDR3 DNA: TGTGCCAGCAGCTTACGACTAGAGGGTAAGGTTTTCTTT
CDR3 protein: CASSLRLEGKVFF
clone size: -
J gene: TRBJ1-1
V gene: TRBV7-8
D gene: -

CDR3 DNA: TGCGCCAGCAGCTCCAGGGGGGACAAAAACATTCAGTACTTC
CDR3 protein: CASSSRGDKNIQYF
clone size: -
J gene: TRBJ2-4
V gene: TRBV5-1
D gene: -

CDR3 DNA: TGCAGTGCTAGTAGCAGGGATAATTCACCCCTCCACTTT
CDR3 protein: CSASSRDNSPLHF
clone size: few
J gene: TRBJ1-6
V gene: TRBV20-1
D gene: -

CDR3 DNA: TGTGCCAGCAGCCAAGACGCGGGGTCGGCAGATACGCAGTATTTT
CDR3 protein: CASSQDAGSADTQYF
clone size: -
J gene: TRBJ2-3
V gene: TRBV3-1/TRBV3-2
D gene: -

CDR3 DNA: TGTGCCAGCAGCCATACAGGGTTCTCTACAGATACGCAGTATTTT
CDR3 protein: CASSHTGFSTDTQYF
clone size: -
J gene: TRBJ2-3
V gene: TRBV14
D gene: -

CDR3 DNA: TGTGCCAGCAGCTTAGGTCTGGGGAGGTACACTGAAGCTTTCTTT
CDR3 protein: CASSLGLGRYTEAFF
clone size: -
J gene: TRBJ1-1
V gene: TRBV7-2
D gene: -

CDR3 DNA: TGTGCCAGCAGCTCCGGGACAGGTCTCTCCTACGAGCAGTACTTC
CDR3 protein: CASSSGTGLSYEQYF
clone size: once
J gene: TRBJ2-7
V gene: TRBV9
D gene: TRBD1

CDR3 DNA: TGTGCCACCAGCACCACGCCGGGAGTGAGCACCTACGAGCAGTACTTC
CDR3 protein: CATSTTPGVSTYEQYF
clone size: -
J gene: TRBJ2-7
V gene: TRBV15
D gene: -

CDR3 DNA: TGTGCCAGCAGCCCCATTTTGGGAGGGACAGGGCTAGCAGCCCCTGGAAACACCATATATTTT
CDR3 protein: CASSPILGGTGLAAPGNTIYF
clone size: -
J gene: TRBJ1-3
V gene: TRBV9
D gene: TRBD1

CDR3 DNA: TGTGCCAGCAGTTACTCGAGCTTCTATAATTCACCCCTCCACTTT
CDR3 protein: CASSYSSFYNSPLHF
clone size: -
J gene: TRBJ1-6
V gene: TRBV6-5
D gene: -

CDR3 DNA: TGTGCCAGCAGCTTTGGACTAGCGGGGGTTGACGAGCAGTACTTC
CDR3 protein: CASSFGLAGVDEQYF
clone size: once
J gene: TRBJ2-7
V gene: TRBV7-9
D gene: TRBD2

CDR3 DNA: TGTGCCTGGAGGACAGGGGGCGCCTATAATTCACCCCTCCACTTT
CDR3 protein: CAWRTGGAYNSPLHF
clone size: -
J gene: TRBJ1-6
V gene: TRBV30
D gene: TRBD1

CDR3 DNA: TGTGCCAGCTCCTTGACAGGGAGGAACACTGAAGCTTTCTTT
CDR3 protein: CASSLTGRNTEAFF
clone size: -
J gene: TRBJ1-1
V gene: TRBV18
D gene: TRBD1

CDR3 DNA: TGTGCCAGCAGTTTAGAACAGTATGGGGGCTACACCTTC
CDR3 protein: CASSLEQYGGYTF
clone size: -
J gene: TRBJ1-2
V gene: TRBV12-3/TRBV12-4
D gene: -

CDR3 DNA: TGTGCCAGCAATAGGAGGAACCTAATACCGATCTTC
CDR3 protein: CASNRRNLIPIF
clone size: -
J gene: TRBJ2-1
V gene: TRBV6-5
D gene: -

CDR3 DNA: TGCGCCAGTGGCAGGACTAGCGGTAACACCGGGGAGCTGTTTTTT
CDR3 protein: CASGRTSGNTGELFF
clone size: -
J gene: TRBJ2-2
V gene: TRBV5-1
D gene: TRBD2